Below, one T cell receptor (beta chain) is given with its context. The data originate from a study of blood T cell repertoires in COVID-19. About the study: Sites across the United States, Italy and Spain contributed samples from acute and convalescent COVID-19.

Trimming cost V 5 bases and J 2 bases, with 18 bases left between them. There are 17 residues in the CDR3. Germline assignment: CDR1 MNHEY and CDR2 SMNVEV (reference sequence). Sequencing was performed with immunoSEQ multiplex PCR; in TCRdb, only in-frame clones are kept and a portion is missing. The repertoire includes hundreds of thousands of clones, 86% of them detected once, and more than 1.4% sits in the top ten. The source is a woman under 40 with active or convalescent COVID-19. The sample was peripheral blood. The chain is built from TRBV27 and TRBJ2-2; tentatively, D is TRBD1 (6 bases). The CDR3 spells CASSRTGLPFNTGELFF. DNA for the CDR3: TGTGCCAGCAGTCGAACAGGGCTCCCTTTCAACACCGGGGAGCTGTTTTTT.